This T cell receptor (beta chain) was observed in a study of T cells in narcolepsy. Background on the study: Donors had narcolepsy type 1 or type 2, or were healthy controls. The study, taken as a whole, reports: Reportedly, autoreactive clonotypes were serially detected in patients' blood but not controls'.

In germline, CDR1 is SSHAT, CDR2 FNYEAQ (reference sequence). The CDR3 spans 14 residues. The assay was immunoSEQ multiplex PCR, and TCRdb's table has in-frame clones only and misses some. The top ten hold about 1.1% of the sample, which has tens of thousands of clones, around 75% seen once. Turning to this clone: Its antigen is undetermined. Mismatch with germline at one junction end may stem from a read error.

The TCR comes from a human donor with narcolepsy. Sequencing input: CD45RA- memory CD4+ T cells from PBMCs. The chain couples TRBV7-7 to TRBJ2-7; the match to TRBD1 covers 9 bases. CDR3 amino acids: CASSRDRESYEQYF. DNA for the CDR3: TGTGCTAGCAGCCGGGACAGGGAGTCCTACGAGCAGTACTTC. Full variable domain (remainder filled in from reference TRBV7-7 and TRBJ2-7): GAGVSQSPRYKVTKRGQDVTLRCDPISSHATLYWYQQALGQGPEFLTYFNYEAQPDKSGLPSDRFSAERPEGSISTLTIQRTEQRDSAMYRCASSRDRESYEQYFGPGTRLTVT.